Below are 25 T cell receptor beta chains sequenced from a single sample in a study of identical twins. A single record per CDR3 protein comes from TCRdb applying MiXCR to the 5' RACE reads. This sample has about 190,000 distinct CDR3 sequences, with roughly 15% found just once. These data were also reused for a study on T cells expressing NK-cell markers.

Specimen: CD8+ T cells sorted from blood. The receptors shown here come from a young woman in good health.

This clonotype occurred a few times. This sequence joins TRBV10-2 and TRBJ2-1, with TRBD2 identical over 10 bases. The CDR3 covers 15 residues. J gave up 7 bases and V 5 bases, and 8 bases lay outside the gene matches. Looked up from germline, CDR1 is WSHSY and CDR2 is SAAADI. Here the CDR3 reads CASSLLAGILNEQFF. The CDR3 region has the DNA TGCGCCAGCAGTTTACTAGCGGGGATTCTTAATGAGCAGTTCTTC.

The chain couples TRBV3-1 to TRBJ2-1, with TRBD2 matching over 9 bases. The CDR3 length is 17 residues. J gave up 7 bases and V 1 base, and 11 bases lay outside the gene matches. Looked up from germline, CDR1 is LGHDT and CDR2 is YNNKEL (reference sequence). CDR3 nucleotide sequence: TGTGCCAGCAGCCAAGGTTTGTGGCGGGGGGGCCAAAATGAGCAGTTCTTC. Encoded protein: CASSQGLWRGGQNEQFF.

This clonotype was seen a handful of times. The genes are TRBV4-3 and TRBJ2-3; D ambiguous. The V and J ends lost 0 bases and 0 bases respectively, with 10 bases between them. CDR3 length: 16 residues. Germline V gives CDR1 LGHNA, CDR2 YSLEER. The CDR3: CASSQDPTDSTDTQYF. CDR3 in DNA: TGCGCCAGCAGCCAAGATCCGACCGATAGCACAGATACGCAGTATTTT.

The chain is built from TRBV27 and TRBJ1-1; 7 bases are a match to TRBD1. The V segment lost 0 bases and the J segment 8 bases; nucleotides outside the gene matches: 3. This CDR3 spans 13 amino acids. Germline CDR1 is MNHEY and CDR2 is SMNVEV (reference sequence). The DNA for the CDR3 is TGTGCCAGCAGTTTATCCTACAGGGGCGAAGCTTTCTTT. Translating gives CASSLSYRGEAFF.

This clonotype has more than one count but fewer than ten. The rearrangement joins TRBV20-1 to TRBJ1-2, with unresolved D. Germline values: CDR1 DFQATT, CDR2 SNEGSKA (reference sequence). The ends were cut back, 1 base at V and 2 bases at J, with 11 bases in the middle. CDR3 length: 14 residues. CDR3 protein: CSARGGSANYGYTF. Here the CDR3 DNA reads TGCAGTGCTAGAGGCGGATCAGCCAACTATGGCTACACCTTC.

The genes are TRBV9 and TRBJ2-2; D not resolved. This CDR3 is built from 15 residues. Germline V CDR1 and CDR2: SGDLS, YYNGEE. Deletions cut 3 bases from V and 3 bases from J, with 12 bases between. CDR3 loop: CASSAGPLDTGELFF. The CDR3 DNA is TGTGCCAGCAGCGCCGGCCCCCTGGACACCGGGGAGCTGTTTTTT.

This chain uses TRBV21-1 with TRBJ2-7; no check of the table's D call, TRBD1, against the DNA was made. TRBV21-1 is a pseudogene. This CDR3 contains 15 residues. CDR3 sequence: CATTPGRTGGCEQYF. The CDR3 coding sequence is TGTGCCACCACCCCTGGGCGGACAGGTGGGTGCGAGCAGTACTTC.

This clonotype was recorded a few times. V and J are TRBV4-3 and TRBJ2-5; 7 nucleotides match TRBD1. V was clipped by 4 bases and J by 5 bases; unmatched bases: 7. Germline CDR1 and CDR2: LGHNA and YSLEER. This CDR3 region has 14 residues. CDR3 sequence: CASSRGTEDETQYF. Here the CDR3 DNA reads TGCGCCAGCAGCCGGGGGACAGAGGACGAGACCCAGTACTTC.

The chain is built from TRBV12-3 or TRBV12-4 and TRBJ2-3; D is unresolved. The CDR3 is 15 residues long. The ends were cut back, 5 bases at V and 5 bases at J, with 17 bases in the middle. The CDR3 region has the DNA TGTGCCAGCAGTCAACAAAGCCAGGCTAGAGATACGCAGTATTTT. It yields the protein CASSQQSQARDTQYF.

The chain is built from TRBV27 and TRBJ1-5; no definite D call. Germline loops: CDR1 MNHEY, CDR2 SMNVEV (reference sequence). There are 15 residues in the CDR3. Trimming shortened V by 4 bases and J by 3 bases, and 13 bases separated the two germline ends. The CDR3 DNA sequence: TGTGCCAGCAGTTCGGACGGAAGGGACAATCAGCCCCAGCATTTT. It is translated as CASSSDGRDNQPQHF.

The chain couples TRBV7-9 to TRBJ2-7; D uncertain. The CDR3 spans 14 residues. Trimming stripped 1 base from V and 4 bases from J, with 11 bases between. The germline CDR1 and CDR2 sequences are SEHNR and FQNEAQ (reference sequence). The CDR3 DNA is TGTGCCAGCAGCTTAGTTAGGTCAGAATACGAGCAGTACTTC. Its translation: CASSLVRSEYEQYF.

The CDR3 loop reads CSAAGGGVYQETQYF. The CDR3, as DNA: TGCAGTGCCGCCGGGGGCGGGGTCTACCAAGAGACCCAGTACTTC. The rearrangement uses TRBV20-1 and TRBJ2-5; either TRBD1 or TRBD2 may supply D (6 bases each). The CDR3 runs 15 residues. Germline lookup yields CDR1 DFQATT and CDR2 SNEGSKA (reference sequence). The V and J ends lost 6 bases and 0 bases respectively, with 17 bases between them.

V is TRBV2 and J is TRBJ2-7; tentatively, D is TRBD2 (6 bases). V was trimmed by 2 bases and J by 2 bases, leaving 10 bases between them. The V gene's germline CDR1 is SNHLY and CDR2 FYNNEI. The CDR3 length is 14 residues. This CDR3 reads CASSEPTRPYEQYF. The CDR3, as DNA: TGTGCCAGCAGTGAACCGACTAGACCCTACGAGCAGTACTTC.

The rearrangement links TRBV12-3 or TRBV12-4 to TRBJ2-3; D remains unclear. CDR3 length equals 11 residues. The V end lost 3 bases, the J end lost 6 bases, and 4 bases lay between the germline ends. The CDR3 nucleotides are TGTGCCAGCAGTTTGCAGGATACGCAGTATTTT. It specifies CASSLQDTQYF.

In this sample, this clonotype turned up a few times. This rearrangement joins TRBV27 to TRBJ1-2, with D maybe TRBD1 (6 bases). V was clipped by 2 bases and J by 5 bases, with 18 bases between them. Germline V gene data show CDR1 as MNHEY and CDR2 as SMNVEV (reference sequence). This CDR3 spans 16 amino acids. CDR3 DNA: TGTGCCAGCAGTTTAGCGCGACAGGACAACCCTTATGGCTACACCTTC. Translating gives CASSLARQDNPYGYTF.

In its sample, this clonotype was seen a few times. The chain recombines TRBV13 with TRBJ2-6; D not certain. The germline V gene encodes CDR1 PRHDT and CDR2 FYEKMQ (reference sequence). The CDR3 extends over 16 amino acids. V was clipped by 0 bases and J by 3 bases, with 9 bases between them. The CDR3 DNA sequence: TGTGCCAGCAGCTTAGGCCTAGGTGGTGGGGCCAACGTCCTGACTTTC. The encoded protein is CASSLGLGGGANVLTF.

This clonotype was detected ten times or more. The chain combines TRBV29-1 with TRBJ2-5, with unresolved D. Germline CDR1 and CDR2: SQVTM and ANQGSEA. This CDR3 comprises 11 residues. Trimming took 5 bases from V and 5 from J, leaving 9 bases between them. Here the CDR3 DNA reads TGCAGCGTTCCCCCTGAGGAGACCCAGTACTTC. Protein sequence: CSVPPEETQYF. Full variable domain (missing parts from reference TRBV29-1 and TRBJ2-5): SAVISQKPSRDICQRGTSLTIQCQVDSQVTMMFWYRQQPGQSLTLIATANQGSEATYESGFVIDKFPISRPNLTFSTLTVSNMSPEDSSIYLCSVPPEETQYFGPGTRLLVL.

This clonotype was seen only a few times. The chain employs TRBV27 and TRBJ2-2; D gene uncertain. V shed 5 bases and J shed 1 base, with 8 bases lying between them. Germline-derived CDR1 and CDR2 are MNHEY and SMNVEV (reference sequence). CDR3 length: 14 residues. The CDR3 nucleotides read TGTGCCAGCAGTCATACCATGAACACCGGGGAGCTGTTTTTT. Protein sequence: CASSHTMNTGELFF.

This chain joins TRBV9 and TRBJ2-5; 8 bases line up with TRBD2. The CDR3 spans 16 residues. V gave up 4 bases and J gave up 2 bases; unmatched junction bases: 10. CDR1 and CDR2 (germline): SGDLS, YYNGEE. The CDR3 DNA reads TGTGCCAGCAGCCCCTGGGCTAGCGGGTCACAAGAGACCCAGTACTTC. Translated, it gives CASSPWASGSQETQYF.

This clonotype was counted a few times. The genes are TRBV9 and TRBJ1-2; tentative D call: TRBD1 (6 bases). Germline V gives CDR1 SGDLS, CDR2 YYNGEE. The CDR3 loop spans 12 amino acids. V was pared by 3 bases and J by 5 bases, with 8 bases between. The CDR3 DNA reads as TGTGCCAGCAGCGCAGGGGTTTATGGCTACACCTTC. Its translation: CASSAGVYGYTF.

J is TRBJ2-3 and V is TRBV12-3 or TRBV12-4; 7 nucleotides agree with TRBD2. The length of the CDR3 is 14 residues. J gave up 6 bases and V 6 bases, and 9 bases lay outside the gene matches. CDR3: CASSLPSGEDTQYF. CDR3 in DNA: TGTGCCAGCAGCTTACCGAGCGGGGAGGATACGCAGTATTTT.

V is TRBV6-5 and J is TRBJ2-3, with 10 bases matching TRBD2. CDR1 and CDR2 (germline): MNHEY, SVGAGI. V lost 0 bases, J lost 2 bases, and 8 bases stayed unmatched. This CDR3 comprises 18 residues. The CDR3 DNA follows: TGTGCCAGCAGTTACTCCCTGGCTAGCGGGAGTTACACAGATACGCAGTATTTT. Its translation is CASSYSLASGSYTDTQYF.

J is TRBJ2-1 and V is TRBV18; D remains unclear. Germline V gene data show CDR1 as KGHSH and CDR2 as LQKENI. This CDR3 is built from 16 residues. The ends were cut back, 2 bases at V and 0 bases at J, with 11 bases in the middle. The CDR3 loop reads CASSPGRPGSYNEQFF. The DNA for the CDR3 is TGTGCCAGCTCACCAGGCAGGCCAGGCTCCTACAATGAGCAGTTCTTC.

The chain has TRBV7-2 and TRBJ2-1; no definite D call. The germline V gene encodes CDR1 SGHTA and CDR2 FQGNSA. The CDR3 consists of 13 residues. V was pared by 0 bases and J by 10 bases, with 10 bases between. CDR3 residues: CASSLAHIDEQFF. CDR3 nucleotides: TGTGCCAGCAGCTTAGCGCACATAGACGAGCAGTTCTTC.

J is TRBJ2-5 and V is TRBV7-9, with D possibly TRBD1 on 6 matching bases. Between the trimmed V and J ends, which lost 4 bases and 5 bases, there was a span of 23 bases. This CDR3 contains 17 residues. Looked up from germline, CDR1 is SEHNR and CDR2 is FQNEAQ (reference sequence). CDR3 sequence (DNA): TGTGCCAGCAGCTCAGGGGCGGGCAGGGTCGCAGGGGAGACCCAGTACTTC. It is translated as CASSSGAGRVAGETQYF.